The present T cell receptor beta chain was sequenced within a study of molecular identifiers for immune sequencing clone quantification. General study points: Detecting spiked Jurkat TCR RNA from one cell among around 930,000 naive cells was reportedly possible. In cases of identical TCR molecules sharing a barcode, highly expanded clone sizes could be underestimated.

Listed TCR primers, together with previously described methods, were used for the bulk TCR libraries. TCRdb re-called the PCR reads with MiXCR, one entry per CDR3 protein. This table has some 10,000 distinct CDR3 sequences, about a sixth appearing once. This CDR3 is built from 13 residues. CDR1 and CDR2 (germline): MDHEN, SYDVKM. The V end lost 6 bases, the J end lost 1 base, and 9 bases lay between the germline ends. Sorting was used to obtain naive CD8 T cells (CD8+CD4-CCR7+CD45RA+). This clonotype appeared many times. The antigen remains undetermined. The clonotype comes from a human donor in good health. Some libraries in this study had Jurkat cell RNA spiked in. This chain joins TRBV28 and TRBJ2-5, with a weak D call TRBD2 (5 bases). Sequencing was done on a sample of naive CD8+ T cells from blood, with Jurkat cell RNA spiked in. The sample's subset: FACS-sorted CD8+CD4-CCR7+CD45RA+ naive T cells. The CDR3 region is CASRPGIQETQYF. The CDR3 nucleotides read TGTGCCAGCAGACCGGGGATCCAAGAGACCCAGTACTTC. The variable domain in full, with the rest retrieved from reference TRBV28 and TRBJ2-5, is DVKVTQSSRYLVKRTGEKVFLECVQDMDHENMFWYRQDPGLGLRLIYFSYDVKMKEKGDIPEGYSVSREKKERFSLILESASTNQTSMYLCASRPGIQETQYFGPGTRLLVL.